This T cell receptor beta chain was sequenced during a study of T cells in Graves' hyperthyroidism and ophthalmopathy. This clonotype was observed many times. Amplified regions were TCR beta CDR3 sequences from RNA transcripts. Researchers ran a first-round RT-PCR on the TCR CDR3 using the HTBI primer set. TCRdb reprocessed the multiplex PCR reads via MiXCR and lists one record per CDR3 protein. Among under 400,000 distinct CDR3 sequences listed, about 18% were seen once. The TCR sequence derives from a woman aged 45 to 65 with Graves' hyperthyroidism. Specimen: blood.

This CDR3 is CASQRGPRGYTF. The CDR3 nucleotides are TGTGCCAGCCAAAGGGGCCCACGGGGCTACACCTTC. The rearrangement links TRBV6-1 to TRBJ1-2; maybe TRBD1 (5 bases). The CDR3 is made up of 12 amino acids. CDR1 and CDR2 (germline): MNHNS, SASEGT. Trimming stripped 8 bases from V and 8 bases from J, with 15 bases between.